The 14 T cell receptor beta chains in this list originate from one sample, sequenced in a study of T cells in narcolepsy listed by TCRdb under 2018. The library was built by means of the immunoSEQ multiplex PCR assay. Imported from immuneACCESS, the table was reduced by TCRdb to in-frame sequences with V and J called. These copies leave out some clones; in studies compared against another copy, an unresolved V gene accounts for under half, and the cause of the remainder is not known. This sample comprises some 25,000 clones, around 85% of them detected only once. The top ten constitute 1.3% of the sample. The sample taken for sequencing was CD45RA- memory CD4+ T cells from PBMCs. The intended sense of this specimen's cell subset or site label: memory T cells sorted ex vivo from peripheral blood. The receptors were sampled from a human donor with narcolepsy.

This chain uses TRBV7-6 with TRBJ1-3, with a tentative D call TRBD1 (6 bases). The V gene lost 3 bases and the J gene lost 4 bases, with 13 bases spanning the gap. The CDR3 is made up of 15 amino acids. Germline V gene lookup returns CDR1 SGHVS and CDR2 FNYEAQ. Here the CDR3 reads CASSFRQGLGNTIYF. Written as DNA, the CDR3 is TGTGCCAGCAGCTTCCGGCAGGGGCTAGGAAACACCATATATTTT.

This CDR3 is CASSTAGFNSPLHF. Here the CDR3 DNA reads TGTGCCAGCAGTACTGCAGGGTTTAATTCACCCCTCCACTTT. The chain links TRBV6-5 to TRBJ1-6; a weak D match, TRBD1 (5 bases). CDR1 and CDR2 from the germline V gene are MNHEY and SVGAGI. The CDR3 totals 14 residues. V lost 5 bases and J lost 6, with 11 bases in between.

The chain recombines TRBV5-8 with TRBJ2-5; perhaps TRBD1 as D (6 bases). Looked up from germline, CDR1 is SGHTS and CDR2 is YDEGEE. The CDR3 contains 14 residues. V was shortened by 0 bases and J by 5 bases, with 11 bases between the two germline ends. This CDR3 is CASSLASGAETQYF. CDR3 coding DNA: TGTGCCAGCAGCTTGGCTTCAGGGGCGGAGACCCAGTACTTC.

The CDR3 loop reads CASSLVAGTSAGELFF. As DNA, the CDR3 is TGTGCCAGCAGTTTAGTCGCGGGAACGTCTGCCGGGGAGCTGTTTTTT. The V and J genes are TRBV6-5 and TRBJ2-2; a possible D gene is TRBD2 (6 bases). The CDR3 has 16 residues. V was pared by 4 bases and J by 6 bases, with 18 bases between. CDR1 and CDR2 from the germline V gene are MNHEY and SVGAGI.

The chain links TRBV4-1 to TRBJ1-2; TRBD1 might be the D (6 bases). V was pared by 0 bases and J by 0 bases, with 11 bases between. The germline V gene encodes CDR1 MGHRA and CDR2 YSYEKL. The CDR3 is 16 residues long. CDR3: CASSQDRGTANYGYTF. The CDR3, as DNA: TGCGCCAGCAGCCAAGATAGGGGGACGGCTAACTATGGCTACACCTTC.

This chain connects TRBV7-9 to TRBJ2-3, with unresolved D. CDR1 is SEHNR and CDR2 is FQNEAQ in the germline V gene (reference sequence). Trimming took off 2 bases at V and 2 bases at J, with 8 bases between the two ends. The CDR3 covers 14 residues. CDR3 residues: CASSLIQDTDTQYF. CDR3 sequence (DNA): TGTGCCAGCAGCTTAATCCAGGACACAGATACGCAGTATTTT.

This clone came up once. The chain couples TRBV6-1 to TRBJ2-7, with a possible D match to TRBD2 (5 bases). Germline V gene sequence: CDR1 MNHNS, CDR2 SASEGT. V shed 6 bases and J shed 6 bases, with 12 bases lying between them. The CDR3 is made up of 12 amino acids. The chain's CDR3 is CASSLDYLEQYF. CDR3 nucleotide sequence: TGTGCCAGCAGCCTCGACTATCTCGAGCAGTACTTC.

V and J are TRBV6-5 and TRBJ1-1; maybe TRBD1 (6 bases). The germline V and J ends were trimmed by 6 bases and 6 bases, with 14 bases remaining between them. The CDR3 has 13 residues. Germline V gives CDR1 MNHEY, CDR2 SVGAGI. In DNA form, the CDR3 reads TGTGCCAGCAGCGAAAAGGGGGGGGCTGAAGCTTTCTTT. Protein: CASSEKGGAEAFF.

The V call is TRBV11-2, the J call TRBJ2-5, with 16 bases aligning to TRBD2. Germline V gives CDR1 SGHAT, CDR2 FQNNGV. The junction had 5 bases not matched to a gene; V was cut back by 5 bases and J by 2 bases. The CDR3 contains 17 residues. The CDR3 here is CASSLGTSGRDQETQYF. The CDR3 DNA sequence: TGTGCCAGCAGCCTAGGGACTAGCGGGAGGGATCAAGAGACCCAGTACTTC.

The V gene is TRBV7-3, the J gene TRBJ2-2; tentatively, D is TRBD1 (6 bases). This CDR3 has 15 residues. The germline V gene encodes CDR1 SGHTA and CDR2 FQGTGA. V was cut by 5 bases and J by 3 bases, with 13 bases left in between. CDR3 coding DNA: TGTGCCAGCAGCCAAAGGGCAGGGGACACCGGGGAGCTGTTTTTT. The encoded protein is CASSQRAGDTGELFF.

This chain links TRBV5-1 with TRBJ2-3; 8 bases fit TRBD2. After removal of 1 base from V and 6 bases from J, the junction contained 7 bases not matched to a gene. The germline gives CDR1 SGHRS, CDR2 YFSETQ. The length of the CDR3 is 15 residues. CDR3 DNA: TGCGCCAGCAGCTTGTCAGCCAGCGGGAGTGATACGCAGTATTTT. Encoded protein: CASSLSASGSDTQYF.

The chain employs TRBV30 and TRBJ1-2; tentatively, D is TRBD1 (5 bases). Germline V lookup: CDR1 GTSNPN, CDR2 SVGIG (reference sequence). The CDR3 covers 15 residues. V was shortened by 0 bases and J by 8 bases, with 19 bases between the two germline ends. The CDR3, as DNA: TGTGCCTGGAGTGTAACCCTAGGGGAATCAGGGGGCTACACCTTC. Its protein is CAWSVTLGESGGYTF.

The chain carries TRBV7-2 and TRBJ2-4; possibly TRBD2 for D (5 bases). CDR1 is SGHTA and CDR2 is FQGNSA in the germline V gene. The CDR3 runs 17 residues. Trimming stripped 2 bases from V and 11 bases from J, with 25 bases between. As DNA, the CDR3 is TGTGCCAGCAGCTTAATTATAGGACGGGCTCGGATGGGAGTTCAGTACTTC. It yields the protein CASSLIIGRARMGVQYF.

The rearrangement joins TRBV7-7 to TRBJ2-7; D remains unclear. V was shortened by 5 bases and J by 1 base, with 15 bases between the two germline ends. CDR1 SSHAT and CDR2 FNYEAQ come from the germline V gene (reference sequence). The CDR3 length is 15 residues. The CDR3 loop reads CASSPSGSWSYEQYF. The CDR3 DNA sequence: TGTGCCAGCAGCCCCTCGGGTAGCTGGTCCTACGAGCAGTACTTC.